A selection of T cell receptor beta chains follows, all from one sample in a study of Ad26.COV2.S vaccination and SARS-CoV-2 variants. Using immunoSEQ multiplex PCR, the repertoire was profiled, and TCRdb retains in-frame clones only, with some absent. The table lists over 300,000 clones, 83% of them singletons, with about 7.1% in the top ten. Sequences were derived from peripheral blood, sampled in a trial of Ad26.COV2.S vaccine versus placebo. These receptors all come from a person aged 18-60 years who received the Ad26.COV2.S COVID-19 vaccine or a placebo. CDR3s include the opening cysteine and the closing phenylalanine or tryptophan. Each record gives: clone size, D gene, J gene, V gene, CDR3 protein, CDR3 DNA. A D gene is named only where the DNA matches it firmly. Clone size is stated in some rows and not others, as once, few, many or a class when expanded.

abundance: NA; d_gene: TRBD2; j_gene: TRBJ2-1; v_gene: TRBV6-5; CDR3aa: CASSFFWREGYNEQFF; CDR3nt: TGTGCCAGCAGTTTTTTTTGGCGGGAGGGTTACAATGAGCAGTTCTTC
abundance: NA; d_gene: NA; j_gene: TRBJ2-7; v_gene: TRBV6-2/TRBV6-3; CDR3aa: CASSYNHARQYF; CDR3nt: TGTGCCAGCAGTTACAACCACGCGAGGCAGTACTTC
abundance: NA; d_gene: NA; j_gene: TRBJ2-3; v_gene: TRBV7-3; CDR3aa: CASSTRGGDTQYF; CDR3nt: TGTGCCAGCAGCACCAGGGGAGGAGATACGCAGTATTTT
abundance: NA; d_gene: TRBD1; j_gene: TRBJ1-2; v_gene: TRBV27; CDR3aa: CASSQDRGFANYGYTF; CDR3nt: TGTGCCAGCAGTCAAGACAGGGGGTTTGCAAATTATGGCTACACCTTC
abundance: once; d_gene: TRBD1; j_gene: TRBJ2-6; v_gene: TRBV5-1; CDR3aa: CASSSGQLFGANVLTF; CDR3nt: TGCGCCAGCAGCTCGGGACAGCTCTTTGGGGCCAACGTCCTGACTTTC
abundance: NA; d_gene: NA; j_gene: TRBJ2-4; v_gene: TRBV12-5; CDR3aa: CASGLIGGQNIQYF; CDR3nt: TGTGCTAGTGGTCTTATAGGGGGTCAAAACATTCAGTACTTC
abundance: NA; d_gene: NA; j_gene: TRBJ1-2; v_gene: TRBV6-2/TRBV6-3; CDR3aa: CASSFPDKGYTF; CDR3nt: TGTGCCAGCAGTTTCCCGGACAAGGGCTACACCTTC
abundance: NA; d_gene: NA; j_gene: TRBJ1-1; v_gene: TRBV19; CDR3aa: CASSSNPNTEAFF; CDR3nt: TGTGCCAGTAGTAGTAACCCGAACACTGAAGCTTTCTTT
abundance: NA; d_gene: TRBD1; j_gene: TRBJ1-1; v_gene: TRBV18; CDR3aa: CASSPDRQGSTEAFF; CDR3nt: TGTGCCAGCTCACCAGATCGACAGGGGTCCACTGAAGCTTTCTTT
abundance: NA; d_gene: TRBD1; j_gene: TRBJ1-4; v_gene: TRBV19; CDR3aa: CASSTWDRRREKLFF; CDR3nt: TGTGCCAGTAGTACCTGGGACAGGCGAAGAGAAAAACTGTTTTTT
abundance: NA; d_gene: NA; j_gene: TRBJ2-3; v_gene: TRBV5-1; CDR3aa: CASSLNRETDTQYF; CDR3nt: TGCGCCAGCAGCTTAAACAGGGAAACAGATACGCAGTATTTT
abundance: NA; d_gene: NA; j_gene: TRBJ1-2; v_gene: TRBV9; CDR3aa: CASRGPGRGTWGYTF; CDR3nt: TGTGCCAGCAGGGGCCCCGGTCGCGGCACTTGGGGCTACACCTTC
abundance: NA; d_gene: NA; j_gene: TRBJ2-3; v_gene: TRBV4-1; CDR3aa: CASSQAPYTDTQYF; CDR3nt: TGCGCCAGCAGCCAAGCGCCTTACACAGATACGCAGTATTTT
abundance: NA; d_gene: TRBD2; j_gene: TRBJ2-2; v_gene: TRBV4-1; CDR3aa: CASSLRLAGLNTGELFF; CDR3nt: TGCGCCAGCAGCCTCCGACTAGCGGGGTTGAACACCGGGGAGCTGTTTTTT
abundance: NA; d_gene: NA; j_gene: TRBJ1-5; v_gene: TRBV7-9; CDR3aa: CASSWGPNQPQHF; CDR3nt: TGTGCCAGCAGCTGGGGACCCAATCAGCCCCAGCATTTT
abundance: NA; d_gene: NA; j_gene: TRBJ2-3; v_gene: TRBV24-1; CDR3aa: CATSDLLRGTDTQYF; CDR3nt: TGTGCCACCAGTGATTTGCTACGGGGCACAGATACGCAGTATTTT
abundance: NA; d_gene: NA; j_gene: TRBJ2-7; v_gene: TRBV3-1/TRBV3-2; CDR3aa: CASSPLQGNEQYF; CDR3nt: TGTGCCAGCAGCCCGCTACAAGGTAACGAGCAGTACTTC
abundance: NA; d_gene: TRBD2; j_gene: TRBJ2-1; v_gene: TRBV7-7; CDR3aa: CASSLRLAGNNEQFF; CDR3nt: TGTGCCAGCAGCTTACGACTAGCGGGCAACAATGAGCAGTTCTTC
abundance: NA; d_gene: TRBD1; j_gene: TRBJ2-7; v_gene: TRBV5-1; CDR3aa: CASSLQGREQYF; CDR3nt: TGCGCCAGCAGCTTACAGGGGCGCGAGCAGTACTTC
abundance: NA; d_gene: NA; j_gene: TRBJ1-2; v_gene: TRBV4-3; CDR3aa: CASSQGAGGYTF; CDR3nt: TGCGCCAGCAGCCAAGGGGCAGGTGGCTACACCTTC
abundance: once; d_gene: NA; j_gene: TRBJ1-6; v_gene: TRBV5-6; CDR3aa: CASSLQGVSSPLHF; CDR3nt: TGTGCCAGCAGCTTACAGGGTGTGAGTTCACCCCTCCACTTT
abundance: NA; d_gene: NA; j_gene: TRBJ1-2; v_gene: TRBV13; CDR3aa: CASSGEDLNYGYTF; CDR3nt: TGTGCCAGCAGCGGAGAAGATCTTAACTATGGCTACACCTTC
abundance: NA; d_gene: TRBD1; j_gene: TRBJ1-5; v_gene: TRBV19; CDR3aa: CASRDRAGNQPQHF; CDR3nt: TGTGCCAGTAGGGACAGGGCAGGGAATCAGCCCCAGCATTTT
abundance: NA; d_gene: NA; j_gene: TRBJ2-5; v_gene: TRBV19; CDR3aa: CASSPRRVGETQYF; CDR3nt: TGTGCCAGTAGTCCCCGCCGGGTCGGGGAGACCCAGTACTTC
abundance: NA; d_gene: TRBD1; j_gene: TRBJ2-1; v_gene: TRBV2; CDR3aa: CASSGTDSSYNEQFF; CDR3nt: TGTGCCAGCAGCGGGACAGATAGCTCCTACAATGAGCAGTTCTTC
abundance: NA; d_gene: TRBD2; j_gene: TRBJ2-7; v_gene: TRBV28; CDR3aa: CASRLAGRTYEQYF; CDR3nt: TGTGCCAGCAGACTAGCGGGAAGGACCTACGAGCAGTACTTC
abundance: NA; d_gene: NA; j_gene: TRBJ2-6; v_gene: TRBV19; CDR3aa: CASSILIGGANVLTF; CDR3nt: TGTGCCAGTAGTATATTAATAGGGGGGGCCAACGTCCTGACTTTC
abundance: NA; d_gene: TRBD2; j_gene: TRBJ2-1; v_gene: TRBV7-9; CDR3aa: CASTPSGALYNEQFF; CDR3nt: TGTGCCAGCACCCCTAGCGGGGCGCTCTACAATGAGCAGTTCTTC
abundance: NA; d_gene: NA; j_gene: TRBJ1-5; v_gene: TRBV2; CDR3aa: CASSGYRDNQPQHF; CDR3nt: TGTGCCAGCAGTGGTTATAGGGACAATCAGCCCCAGCATTTT
abundance: NA; d_gene: TRBD1; j_gene: TRBJ1-4; v_gene: TRBV27; CDR3aa: CASGRGAEKLFF; CDR3nt: TGTGCCAGCGGCAGGGGGGCCGAAAAACTGTTTTTT
abundance: NA; d_gene: NA; j_gene: TRBJ2-1; v_gene: TRBV18; CDR3aa: CASSPPTHRREQFF; CDR3nt: TGTGCCAGCTCACCACCAACCCACAGGAGAGAGCAGTTCTTC
abundance: NA; d_gene: NA; j_gene: TRBJ2-1; v_gene: TRBV6-5; CDR3aa: CASGYRPGEQFF; CDR3nt: TGTGCCAGCGGATACAGGCCTGGTGAGCAGTTCTTC
abundance: NA; d_gene: TRBD2; j_gene: TRBJ2-5; v_gene: TRBV3-1/TRBV3-2; CDR3aa: CASSPLADLSETQYF; CDR3nt: TGTGCCAGCAGCCCTCTAGCGGACCTTTCGGAGACCCAGTACTTC
abundance: NA; d_gene: NA; j_gene: TRBJ1-2; v_gene: TRBV15; CDR3aa: CATSSRAPSTVYSIYTF; CDR3nt: TGTGCCACCAGCTCCCGCGCTCCGTCGACAGTCTACTCGATCTACACCTTC
abundance: NA; d_gene: NA; j_gene: TRBJ2-6; v_gene: TRBV18; CDR3aa: CASSWAISGANVLTF; CDR3nt: TGTGCCAGCTCCTGGGCCATATCTGGGGCCAACGTCCTGACTTTC
abundance: few; d_gene: NA; j_gene: TRBJ2-5; v_gene: TRBV21-1; CDR3aa: CASSKGDGEETQYF; CDR3nt: TGTGCCAGCAGCAAAGGGGACGGAGAAGAGACCCAGTACTTC
abundance: NA; d_gene: TRBD2; j_gene: TRBJ2-1; v_gene: TRBV4-1; CDR3aa: CASSQRGTSGRGNEQFF; CDR3nt: TGCGCCAGCAGCCAGAGGGGGACTAGCGGGAGAGGGAATGAGCAGTTCTTC
abundance: NA; d_gene: NA; j_gene: TRBJ2-7; v_gene: TRBV19; CDR3aa: CASSTTRRDEQYF; CDR3nt: TGTGCCAGTAGTACCACCCGCCGGGACGAGCAGTACTTC
abundance: NA; d_gene: TRBD1; j_gene: TRBJ1-1; v_gene: TRBV3-1/TRBV3-2; CDR3aa: CASSQLGRTGAFF; CDR3nt: TGTGCCAGCAGCCAATTGGGTAGGACAGGGGCTTTCTTT
abundance: NA; d_gene: TRBD2; j_gene: TRBJ2-7; v_gene: TRBV18; CDR3aa: CASSPQREGYEQYF; CDR3nt: TGTGCCAGCTCACCACAGCGGGAGGGGTACGAGCAGTACTTC
abundance: NA; d_gene: TRBD1; j_gene: TRBJ2-2; v_gene: TRBV12-5; CDR3aa: CASGLGQFSRGTNTGELFF; CDR3nt: TGTGCTAGTGGTTTGGGCCAATTTTCCAGGGGGACCAACACCGGGGAGCTGTTTTTT